This T cell receptor beta chain was obtained from a study of cytomegalovirus exposure and HLA in healthy donors. General study results and limits: When analyzed later, a missense DCLRE1C variant was found to be linked to TCR beta V- and J-gene trimming. It is likely that the observed cluster of highly shared sequence variants was a sequencing artifact.

With regard to this clone: Its target is unknown.

Vbeta (60) and Jbeta (13) primers were used in the PCR. The method was immunoSEQ multiplex PCR; TCRdb's version includes in-frame clones alone and lacks a portion of them. The data hold around 130,000 clones, with roughly 80% observed a single time. Sequences were obtained from PBMCs. The TCR originated in a woman aged 60-75 years in good health and CMV-seronegative.

The CDR3 reads CASSMGQGDFGYTF. The CDR3 nucleotides read TGTGCCAGCAGTATGGGACAGGGGGACTTCGGCTACACCTTC. V and J are TRBV6-1 and TRBJ1-2; 11 positions agree with TRBD1. CDR1 and CDR2 (germline): MNHNS, SASEGT. The CDR3 runs to 14 residues. V was pared by 5 bases and J by 8 bases, with 7 bases of the junction left unmatched.